The present T cell receptor (beta chain) was sequenced within a study of CD8+CD57+ T cells in acquired aplastic anemia. On the study more broadly: DNA from sorted CD4+ and CD8+ cells averaged roughly 3.2 ug. CD4+ cell libraries from healthy donors averaged approximately 9.8 million reads. General study points: About 29 CD8+ CDR3 sequences occurred in both the patients and the controls.

Trimming took off 1 base at V and 0 bases at J, with 6 bases between the two ends. In germline, CDR1 is GTSNPN, CDR2 SVGIG (reference sequence). This CDR3 region has 13 residues. Using genomic DNA as the template, TCR beta VDJ and CDR3 profiling was carried out. TCRdb passed the reads through MiXCR, listing each CDR3 protein once. This table holds over 100,000 distinct CDR3 sequences, 41% found once. Ten or more counts support this clonotype. Its cognate antigen is unknown. Material for sequencing was sorted CD4+, CD8+, or CD8+CD57+ T cells (not recorded which) from PBMCs. This sequence joins TRBV30 and TRBJ2-5; D uncertain. The clonotype was recovered from a human donor in good health, serving as a control. The CDR3 spells CAWSEANQETQYF. CDR3 in DNA: TGTGCCTGGAGTGAGGCTAACCAAGAGACCCAGTACTTC.